This is a list of T cell receptor beta chains from one sample in a study of technical replicates of blood from a few donors. Here immunoSEQ multiplex PCR was the method, and the copy in TCRdb shows in-frame clones only, minus some. This table has tens of thousands of clones, roughly 96% appearing once. The material sequenced was T cells isolated from PBMCs. Receptors were obtained from a human donor in good health. The CDR3 runs from the conserved cysteine through the conserved F or W. Clone sizes are given selectively: once, few, many, or a class where the clone is expanded.

V gene,clone size,J gene,CDR3 protein
TRBV10-1,.,TRBJ2-5,CATTDGVLETQYF
TRBV2,.,TRBJ2-7,CASSDFDEQYF
TRBV18,.,TRBJ2-1,CASSPFRDRVRSSSYNEQFF
TRBV19,.,TRBJ2-5,CASTVDAGVETQYF
TRBV11-2,.,TRBJ1-2,CASSYGQNYGYTF
TRBV7-9,.,TRBJ1-5,CASSLGGGYQPQHF
TRBV28,.,TRBJ2-7,CASRSPGTVYEQYF
TRBV18,.,TRBJ2-1,CASSPLGGSYNEQFF
TRBV4-1,.,TRBJ2-5,CASSQDPGGGETQYF
TRBV7-2,.,TRBJ1-1,CASSRYRLENTEAFF
TRBV6-6,.,TRBJ1-6,CASSYGQSSYNSPLHF
TRBV11-3,.,TRBJ1-2,CASSSQGNYGYTF
TRBV5-1,.,TRBJ1-1,CASSLWGVGTEAFF
TRBV7-9,.,TRBJ1-5,CASSRTESNQPQHF
TRBV7-9,.,TRBJ2-2,CASSSTGANTGELFF
TRBV28,once,TRBJ2-2,CASTVAGVDGELFF
TRBV5-1,.,TRBJ2-7,CASSYGQGTSSSYEQYF
TRBV7-2,.,TRBJ1-5,CASSLGSGQGNQPQHF
TRBV4-1,.,TRBJ1-5,CASSLFGTPNNQPQHF
TRBV10-2,.,TRBJ2-3,CASSGTGTGYTDTQYF
TRBV18,.,TRBJ2-7,CASSPPVRGLSNEQYF
TRBV20-1,.,TRBJ2-5,CSARREAQYF
TRBV6-5,.,TRBJ2-7,CASSYQASGGPYEQYF
TRBV23-1,.,TRBJ1-6,CASSQFCRTPSVARYNSPLHF
TRBV18,once,TRBJ2-7,CASSPPTSGRAHEQYF
TRBV2,once,TRBJ2-6,CASSPRANVLTF
TRBV5-1,.,TRBJ2-1,CASSSKGAGVIEQFF
TRBV9,.,TRBJ2-1,CASSTLHPNNEQFF
TRBV28,.,TRBJ2-7,CASSVQADTYEQYF
TRBV18,.,TRBJ2-1,CASSPSHLAHEQFF
TRBV7-9,.,TRBJ2-7,CASSLGTKYEQYF
TRBV28,.,TRBJ2-6,CASSSTGDPSGANVLTF
TRBV27,.,TRBJ2-7,CASSSGQGIYEQYF
TRBV30,.,TRBJ1-2,CAWSFGQGAFRYTF
TRBV9,.,TRBJ1-5,CASSIGGEGQPQHF
TRBV4-1,.,TRBJ2-7,CASSQEAQVSEQYF
TRBV11-1,.,TRBJ2-5,CASSLARATGGGETQYF
TRBV10-3,.,TRBJ2-1,CASGQGGNEQFF
TRBV5-8,.,TRBJ1-1,CASSPLPGTGRNRRNTEAFF
TRBV11-3,.,TRBJ2-2,CASSPTGTGSGNTGELFF
TRBV5-4,.,TRBJ2-7,CASSFGGAAGVSSYEQYF
TRBV2,.,TRBJ1-6,CASTTRTGFNSPLHF
TRBV30,.,TRBJ1-2,CAWTPRGVLGYGYTF
TRBV4-1,.,TRBJ2-5,CASSQRTGGGKTQYF
TRBV12-1,.,TRBJ1-4,CASVYPAGEKLFF
TRBV4-2,once,TRBJ1-1,CASSQGQVRQAFF
TRBV2,.,TRBJ2-7,CASSLRTSIEQYF
TRBV2,.,TRBJ2-7,CASSVGGSSYEQYF
TRBV4-1,.,TRBJ2-5,CASSQGGLAGLIETQYF
TRBV7-2,.,TRBJ2-4,CASSLALSRADIQYF
TRBV2,once,TRBJ1-2,CASRIEPGQYYGYTF
TRBV11-2,.,TRBJ2-2,CASSSLAGGRRELFF
TRBV29-1,.,TRBJ1-2,CSVGGGHNYGYTF
TRBV4-1,.,TRBJ1-5,CASSKGRVGSNQPQHF